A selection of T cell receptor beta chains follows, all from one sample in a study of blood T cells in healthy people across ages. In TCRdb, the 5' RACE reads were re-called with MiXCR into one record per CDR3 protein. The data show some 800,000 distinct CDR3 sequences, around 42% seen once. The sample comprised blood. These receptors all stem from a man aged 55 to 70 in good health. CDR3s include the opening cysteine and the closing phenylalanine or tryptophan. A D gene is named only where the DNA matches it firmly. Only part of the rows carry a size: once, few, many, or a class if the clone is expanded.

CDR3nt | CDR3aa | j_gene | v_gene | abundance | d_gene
TGCAGTGCACAGGCCGGGACAGGGCGTGGCTACACCTTC | CSAQAGTGRGYTF | TRBJ1-2 | TRBV20-1 | . | TRBD1
TGTGCCAGCAGCCAACAGGGGGCTTCACCCCTCCACTTT | CASSQQGASPLHF | TRBJ1-6 | TRBV3-1 | . | TRBD1
TGTGCCAGCAGTTTAACCGGGACGGGTGGAAACACCATATATTTT | CASSLTGTGGNTIYF | TRBJ1-3 | TRBV12-3/TRBV12-4 | . | .
TGTGCCACCAGGGAGGGGTTAAACACTGAAGCTTTCTTT | CATREGLNTEAFF | TRBJ1-1 | TRBV10-3 | many | .
TGTGCCACCAGCCAGACAGGGGGCAATCAGCCCCAGCATTTT | CATSQTGGNQPQHF | TRBJ1-5 | TRBV24-1 | . | TRBD1
TGTGCCAGCAGCTTAGTCGCAGCGGGGGAGGACAATGAGCAGTTCTTC | CASSLVAAGEDNEQFF | TRBJ2-1 | TRBV7-9 | . | TRBD2
TGTGCCACCAGTGACCCGGTCTCCCCCGGGGAGACCCAGTACTTC | CATSDPVSPGETQYF | TRBJ2-5 | TRBV24-1 | . | .
TGTGCCATCAGTGACAGAGGGGGGGTTGCAGATACGCAGTATTTT | CAISDRGGVADTQYF | TRBJ2-3 | TRBV10-3 | many | .
TGCGCCAGCAGCCAAGATCCGGGAACCAGTTTTGAGCAGTTCTTC | CASSQDPGTSFEQFF | TRBJ2-1 | TRBV4-3 | few | .
TGCGCCAGCAGCACTAGCGTTGGGGAGCAGTACTTC | CASSTSVGEQYF | TRBJ2-7 | TRBV5-1 | . | TRBD2
TGTGCCAGCAGTTGGGGTTCGGGGGCTCTTGACACAGATACGCAGTATTTT | CASSWGSGALDTDTQYF | TRBJ2-3 | TRBV28 | few | .
TGTGCCAGCGCCGAAGAGACCCAGTACTTC | CASAEETQYF | TRBJ2-5 | TRBV18 | . | .
TGTGCCAGCAGCGCTAGTAGCGGGGGCCGGTACGGGCAGTACTTC | CASSASSGGRYGQYF | TRBJ2-7 | TRBV3-1 | . | TRBD2
TGCGCCAGCAGCCAAGAAAATGCCTATGGCTACACCTTC | CASSQENAYGYTF | TRBJ1-2 | TRBV4-3 | few | .
TGTGCCAGCAGCTCGATGGGCGACAGGGGAACTGAAGCTTTCTTT | CASSSMGDRGTEAFF | TRBJ1-1 | TRBV7-2 | . | TRBD1
TGTGCCAGCAGCTTACTCAGGAACACTGAAGCTTTCTTT | CASSLLRNTEAFF | TRBJ1-1 | TRBV7-3 | . | .
TGTGCCAGCAGCCGTAGCGGGGGCTCCTACGATGAGCAGTTCTTC | CASSRSGGSYDEQFF | TRBJ2-1 | TRBV9 | . | TRBD2
TGTGCCAGCAGCCAATGGCGAGCTAGCACAGATACGCAGTATTTT | CASSQWRASTDTQYF | TRBJ2-3 | TRBV14 | . | .
TGTGCTAGTGGTTATCTGAGAAAGGTTGAAGGGGCGCGCCTCTACGAGCAGTACTTC | CASGYLRKVEGARLYEQYF | TRBJ2-7 | TRBV12-5 | . | .
TGTGCCAGCAGTCAGGACAGGGGACCGAACACCGGGGAGCTGTTTTTT | CASSQDRGPNTGELFF | TRBJ2-2 | TRBV28 | . | TRBD1
TGTGCCAGCTCTGCTAAGGGTGCGATTAGCACAGATACGCAGTATTTT | CASSAKGAISTDTQYF | TRBJ2-3 | TRBV6-5 | . | .
TGTGCCAGCAGTGCTGAGACAGCCGGAGGTGGCCAAGAGACCCAGTACTTC | CASSAETAGGGQETQYF | TRBJ2-5 | TRBV2 | . | .
TGTGCCACCAGTGATGGGGCAGGGGGTACAGATACGCAGTATTTT | CATSDGAGGTDTQYF | TRBJ2-3 | TRBV24-1 | . | TRBD1
TGTGCCAGCCACCGTCCTAGCGGCAATGAGCAGTTCTTC | CASHRPSGNEQFF | TRBJ2-1 | TRBV6-2/TRBV6-3 | few | TRBD2
TGTGCCAGCAGCTTAGAAGCAGGGAAAAGATCACCCCTCCACTTT | CASSLEAGKRSPLHF | TRBJ1-6 | TRBV11-2 | . | .
TGCAGTGCTAGAGATCCGGCAGGGTTTACAGATACGCAGTATTTT | CSARDPAGFTDTQYF | TRBJ2-3 | TRBV20-1 | few | .
TGCAGTGCTAGAGCTAGCGGGGGTTTGACCGGGGAGCTGTTTTTT | CSARASGGLTGELFF | TRBJ2-2 | TRBV20-1 | . | TRBD2
TGTGCCAGCTCACCACCGGGTCGACAAGACGACGAGCAGTACTTC | CASSPPGRQDDEQYF | TRBJ2-7 | TRBV18 | . | .
TGTGCCAGCCGGACTAGCGGGAGGATCACAGATACGCAGTATTTT | CASRTSGRITDTQYF | TRBJ2-3 | TRBV6-2/TRBV6-3 | . | TRBD2